The rows below give T cell receptor beta chains drawn from one sample of a study of T-cell memory formation after mild COVID-19. TCRdb reprocessed the 5' RACE reads with MiXCR, giving one entry per CDR3 protein. The profile shows around 310,000 distinct CDR3 sequences, about 13% of them singletons. The specimen was PBMCs or a T cell subset sorted from them (not recorded which). The receptors were gathered from a young man who had mild COVID-19 (a few samples of this study predate the infection). Cell type and time point are not known. CDR3s include the opening cysteine and the closing phenylalanine or tryptophan. A D gene is named only where the DNA matches it firmly. Clone size is shown for a subset of rows, as once, few, many or a class of expanded clone.

many	.	TRBV12-3/TRBV12-4	TRBJ2-5	CASSFGGQETQYF	TGCGCCAGCAGCTTCGGGGGTCAAGAGACCCAGTACTTC
.	TRBD2	TRBV11-1	TRBJ2-2	CASSLAGGTTGELFF	TGTGCCAGCAGCTTAGCGGGGGGGACCACCGGGGAGCTGTTTTTT
.	.	TRBV7-2	TRBJ2-5	CASSTRWGSQETQYF	TGTGCCAGCAGCACCCGTTGGGGCTCGCAAGAGACCCAGTACTTC
.	.	TRBV19	TRBJ1-5	CASSIRLDQPQHF	TGTGCCAGTAGTATCCGGCTAGATCAGCCCCAGCATTTT
.	TRBD2	TRBV19	TRBJ2-1	CASSQGLGPHEQFF	TGTGCCAGTAGCCAGGGACTAGGCCCACATGAGCAGTTCTTC
many	.	TRBV7-2	TRBJ2-2	CASSSDLVRLGNTGELFF	TGTGCCAGCAGCTCAGATCTCGTGCGGCTAGGGAACACCGGGGAGCTGTTTTTT
.	TRBD2	TRBV4-3	TRBJ2-7	CASSQESRGDEQYF	TGCGCCAGCAGCCAAGAAAGTCGGGGGGACGAGCAGTACTTC
few	.	TRBV12-3/TRBV12-4	TRBJ2-1	CASRPQAPGFQEQFF	TGTGCCAGCAGACCCCAAGCCCCCGGATTTCAAGAGCAGTTCTTC
.	.	TRBV9	TRBJ1-2	CASSPRGVDDYGYTF	TGTGCCAGCAGCCCGAGAGGGGTCGATGACTATGGCTACACCTTC
many	TRBD2	TRBV5-1	TRBJ2-1	CASRGGGASQFF	TGCGCCAGCAGAGGCGGGGGGGCTTCGCAGTTCTTC
few	.	TRBV7-9	TRBJ1-2	CASSEAGTGYGYTF	TGTGCCAGCAGCGAGGCCGGGACCGGCTATGGCTACACCTTC
.	.	TRBV24-1	TRBJ2-3	CATGTVRDDTQYF	TGTGCCACCGGCACAGTACGGGACGATACGCAGTATTTT
many	.	TRBV3-1	TRBJ2-7	CASSQEEGSEQYF	TGTGCCAGCAGCCAAGAGGAAGGGAGCGAGCAGTACTTC
.	TRBD1	TRBV7-3	TRBJ1-5	CASSRDRGQPQHF	TGTGCCAGCAGCCGTGACAGGGGTCAGCCCCAGCATTTT
many	.	TRBV12-3/TRBV12-4	TRBJ2-3	CASSLQGDSTDTQYF	TGTGCCAGCAGTTTACAGGGCGATAGCACAGATACGCAGTATTTT
few	.	TRBV11-2	TRBJ2-7	CASMGGENYEQYF	TGTGCCAGCATGGGGGGAGAGAACTACGAGCAGTACTTC
few	TRBD2	TRBV7-2	TRBJ2-5	CASSNGGVETQYF	TGTGCCAGCTCGAACGGGGGGGTGGAGACCCAGTACTTC
few	TRBD2	TRBV4-1	TRBJ2-2	CASSLSGGGPGELFF	TGCGCCAGCAGCCTTAGCGGGGGGGGCCCCGGGGAGCTGTTTTTT
.	.	TRBV2	TRBJ2-7	CASIQGLFREQYF	TGTGCCAGCATTCAGGGACTTTTCCGGGAGCAGTACTTC
few	.	TRBV7-8	TRBJ2-3	CASSPSGRLSTDTQYF	TGTGCCAGCAGCCCGTCGGGGAGACTTAGCACAGATACGCAGTATTTT
few	TRBD1	TRBV7-9	TRBJ2-3	CASSHQDRGTDTQYF	TGTGCCAGCAGCCACCAAGACAGGGGAACAGATACGCAGTATTTT
few	.	TRBV7-2	TRBJ2-5	CASSPQVGSVKETQYF	TGTGCCAGCAGCCCCCAGGTTGGGTCAGTTAAAGAGACCCAGTACTTC
.	.	TRBV6-2/TRBV6-3	TRBJ1-1	CASTGHLNTEAFF	TGTGCCAGCACCGGACATCTCAACACTGAAGCTTTCTTT
.	TRBD1	TRBV29-1	TRBJ1-1	CSAEGARTEAFF	TGCAGCGCCGAGGGGGCGCGGACTGAAGCTTTCTTT
.	.	TRBV7-2	TRBJ1-6	CASSLDTVNNSPLHF	TGTGCCAGCAGCTTAGACACAGTGAATAATTCACCCCTCCACTTT
many	TRBD1	TRBV5-1	TRBJ2-1	CASSAGTGTDEQFF	TGCGCCAGCAGCGCCGGGACAGGGACCGATGAGCAGTTCTTC